A selection of T cell receptor beta chains follows, all from one sample in a study of blood T cell repertoires in COVID-19. The repertoire was sequenced with immunoSEQ multiplex PCR; TCRdb's copy has only in-frame clones and lacks some. In the table there are 250,000 to 300,000 clones, roughly 80% of which are singletons. Sequenced sample: PBMCs or T cells enriched from blood (not recorded which). The receptors derive from a man younger than 40 with acute COVID-19. Each CDR3 is given with its conserved first and last residue. The D gene is left open where the match is weak. Size is stated for part of the rows, as once, few or many counts, or as a class when the clone is expanded.

TRBJ1-1,TRBD1,-,TRBV5-1,TGCGCCAGCAGCTTGATGACAGGGGCGGGAAGAAACACTGAAGCTTTCTTT,CASSLMTGAGRNTEAFF
TRBJ1-2,TRBD1,-,TRBV18,TGTGCCAGCTCACCACCAGGGACAGGGGATGGCTACACCTTC,CASSPPGTGDGYTF
TRBJ2-5,TRBD1,-,TRBV5-4,TGTGCCAGCAGCTCACGACAGGGACCGGGAGAGACCCAGTACTTC,CASSSRQGPGETQYF
TRBJ1-2,-,-,TRBV5-1,TGCGCCAGCAGCTCTCCTTCGGTAGCGGGCGGCTACACCTTC,CASSSPSVAGGYTF
TRBJ1-1,-,few,TRBV7-2,TGTGCCAGCAGCCCAGAGGGGAGGGTGAGAGGCACTGAAGCTTTCTTT,CASSPEGRVRGTEAFF
TRBJ1-2,-,-,TRBV3-1/TRBV3-2,TGTGCCAGCAGCCAAGTGGCGGGGGTCGATGGCTACACCTTC,CASSQVAGVDGYTF
TRBJ2-3,TRBD2,-,TRBV7-2,TGTGCCAGCAGCTCCGTCGGGACTAGCGGGATGCGGGATACGCAGTATTTT,CASSSVGTSGMRDTQYF
TRBJ2-1,TRBD2,-,TRBV19,TGTGCCAGTCTCCCTTCTGGCGGGAGGGCCCTTGAGCAGTTCTTC,CASLPSGGRALEQFF
TRBJ2-1,TRBD2,-,TRBV5-4,TGTGCCAGCAGCCCAGCAGCGGGGGGATCCTACAATGAGCAGTTCTTC,CASSPAAGGSYNEQFF
TRBJ1-1,-,once,TRBV6-5,TGTGCCAGCAGCAATAAGAGGCGGGTATCTACTGAAGCTTTCTTT,CASSNKRRVSTEAFF
TRBJ2-3,-,-,TRBV7-9,TGTGCCAGCAGCTTATCAGGCGCCCCAGATACGCAGTATTTT,CASSLSGAPDTQYF
TRBJ1-5,-,-,TRBV3-1/TRBV3-2,TGTGCCAGCAGCCAAGAAACAGGTGGACAGCCCCAGCATTTT,CASSQETGGQPQHF
TRBJ2-1,-,once,TRBV11-2,TGTGCCAGCCGGAAAGTGGACTTGAGCAATGAGCAGTTCTTC,CASRKVDLSNEQFF
TRBJ2-6,-,few,TRBV7-9,TGTGCCAGCAGTTTTAGCTCTGGGGCCAACGTCCTGACTTTC,CASSFSSGANVLTF
TRBJ1-1,-,few,TRBV30,TGTGCCGGGAGCAGAAAGAACACTGAAGCTTTCTTT,CAGSRKNTEAFF